Below, 5 T cell receptor beta chains from the same sample are listed, as sequenced in a study of response to subunit inactivated influenza vaccine (dated by TCRdb to the late 2010s). Receptors were amplified or captured by RT-PCR. The sequencing machine was an Illumina HiSeq 2500. TCRdb reran the public reads through fastp at Q25 and MiXCR, keeping productive beta chains. Identical CDR3 proteins give one entry, which carries the most common genes and DNA. Here the sample has about 480,000 distinct CDR3 sequences; over 25% occur a single time. Of the sample, around 1.8% falls within the top ten clones. The source material was CD4+ T cells sorted from PBMCs, sampled around 5 days after vaccination. Receptors originate from a man aged 45-65 years who received an inactivated influenza vaccine. Donor details come from another sample of the same person, matched by shared clones.

The CDR3 reads CASMAIGLAGHEQYF. As DNA, the CDR3 is TGCGCCAGCATGGCGATCGGACTAGCGGGGCACGAGCAGTACTTC. This chain joins TRBV5-1 and TRBJ2-7, with TRBD2 matching 12 bases. This CDR3 spans 15 amino acids. The germline CDR1 and CDR2 sequences are SGHRS and YFSETQ. J gave up 5 bases and V 6 bases, and 9 bases lay outside the gene matches.

This clonotype was recorded a few times. V and J are TRBV12-3 or TRBV12-4 and TRBJ2-2; 10 bases are a match to TRBD2. Trimming cost V 8 bases and J 3 bases; bases outside gene matches: 9. The CDR3 runs 16 residues. The CDR3 spells CASRLGLAGDTGELFF. The CDR3 nucleotides are TGTGCCAGCCGATTGGGGCTAGCGGGGGACACCGGGGAGCTGTTTTTT.

This clonotype was seen a handful of times. This chain joins TRBV6-1 and TRBJ2-3, with TRBD1 identical over 9 bases. The V segment lost 6 bases and the J segment 7 bases; nucleotides outside the gene matches: 8. In germline, CDR1 is MNHNS, CDR2 SASEGT. The CDR3 length is 14 residues. The CDR3 DNA follows: TGTGCCAGCAGGCAGGGACAGGGCCCACATACGCAGTATTTT. It encodes CASRQGQGPHTQYF.

This clonotype has at least ten counts. CDR3 DNA: TGTGCCAGCAGGGGGACAGGGGGCAATGGCACTGAAGCTTTCTTT. Protein sequence: CASRGTGGNGTEAFF. V gene TRBV5-6 combines with J gene TRBJ1-1; 12 nucleotides match TRBD1. This CDR3 has 15 amino acids. The germline CDR1 and CDR2 sequences are SGHDT and YYEEEE. After removal of 5 bases from V and 4 bases from J, the junction contained 6 bases not matched to a gene.

This clonotype was counted many times. The chain has TRBV29-1 and TRBJ2-5, with 12 bases that match TRBD2. Trimming removed 0 bases from V and 7 bases from J; junction bases left unmatched: 12. The CDR3 extends over 17 amino acids. Germline V gene data show CDR1 as SQVTM and CDR2 as ANQGSEA. The CDR3 sequence: CSVEDGLAGYQFGTQYF. DNA of the CDR3: TGCAGCGTTGAAGATGGACTAGCGGGATACCAATTTGGGACCCAGTACTTC.